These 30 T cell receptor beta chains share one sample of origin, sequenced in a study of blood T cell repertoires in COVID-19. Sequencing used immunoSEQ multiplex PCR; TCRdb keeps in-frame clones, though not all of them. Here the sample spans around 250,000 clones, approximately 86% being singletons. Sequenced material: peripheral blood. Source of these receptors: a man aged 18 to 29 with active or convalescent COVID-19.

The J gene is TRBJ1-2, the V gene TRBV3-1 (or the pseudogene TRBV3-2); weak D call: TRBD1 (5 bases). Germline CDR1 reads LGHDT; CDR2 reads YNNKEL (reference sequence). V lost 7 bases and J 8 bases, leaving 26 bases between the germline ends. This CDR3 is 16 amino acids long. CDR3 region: CASNRGEHSSRAGYTF. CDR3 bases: TGTGCCAGCAATCGGGGGGAACACAGTTCGCGGGCAGGCTACACCTTC.

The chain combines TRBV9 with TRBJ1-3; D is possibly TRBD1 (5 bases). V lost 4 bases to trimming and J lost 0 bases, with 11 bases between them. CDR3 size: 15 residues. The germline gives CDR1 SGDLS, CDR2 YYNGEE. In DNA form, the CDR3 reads TGTGCCAGCAGCATGAACCAGGGCTCTGGAAACACCATATATTTT. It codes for CASSMNQGSGNTIYF.

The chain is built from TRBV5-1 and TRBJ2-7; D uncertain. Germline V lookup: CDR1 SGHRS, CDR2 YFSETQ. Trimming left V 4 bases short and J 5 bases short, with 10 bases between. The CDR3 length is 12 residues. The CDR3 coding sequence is TGCGCCAGCAGCCCTGCGAGCCACGAGCAGTACTTC. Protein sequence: CASSPASHEQYF. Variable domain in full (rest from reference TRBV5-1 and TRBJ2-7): KAGVTQTPRYLIKTRGQQVTLSCSPISGHRSVSWYQQTPGQGLQFLFEYFSETQRNKGNFPGRFSGRQFSNSRSEMNVSTLELGDSALYLCASSPASHEQYFGPGTRLTVT.

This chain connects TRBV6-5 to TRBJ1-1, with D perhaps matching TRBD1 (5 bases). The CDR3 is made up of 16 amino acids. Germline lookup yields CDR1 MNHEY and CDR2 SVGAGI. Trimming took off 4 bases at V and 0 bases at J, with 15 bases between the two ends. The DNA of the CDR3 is TGTGCCAGCAGTTCGTTGAGCGGGGGGATGAACACTGAAGCTTTCTTT. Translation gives CASSSLSGGMNTEAFF.

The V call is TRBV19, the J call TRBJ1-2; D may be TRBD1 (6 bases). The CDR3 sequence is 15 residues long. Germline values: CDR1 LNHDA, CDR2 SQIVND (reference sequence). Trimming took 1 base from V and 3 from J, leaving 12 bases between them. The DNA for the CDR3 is TGTGCCAGTAGTATAGGGGGGGGGCCCGACTATGGCTACACCTTC. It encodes CASSIGGGPDYGYTF.

CDR3 DNA: TGTGCCAGCAGGGAGGGGGGGGCAGAGACCCAGTACTTC. Translation: CASREGGAETQYF. The chain recombines TRBV12-3 or TRBV12-4 with TRBJ2-5; D may be TRBD2 (7 bases). This CDR3 has 13 amino acids. The germline V and J ends were trimmed by 6 bases and 4 bases, with 12 bases remaining between them.

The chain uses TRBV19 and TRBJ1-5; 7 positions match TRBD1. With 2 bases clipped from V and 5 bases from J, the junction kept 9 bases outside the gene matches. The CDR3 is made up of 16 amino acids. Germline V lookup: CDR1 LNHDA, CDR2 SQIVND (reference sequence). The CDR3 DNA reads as TGTGCCAGTAGTATACTTCTGACAGGGTCTGATCAGCCCCAGCATTTT. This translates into CASSILLTGSDQPQHF.

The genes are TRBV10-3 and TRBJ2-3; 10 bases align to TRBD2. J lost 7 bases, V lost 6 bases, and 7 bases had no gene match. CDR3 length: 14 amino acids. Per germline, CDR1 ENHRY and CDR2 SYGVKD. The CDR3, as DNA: TGTGCCATCAGAGCTGGGACTAGCGATCATACGCAGTATTTT. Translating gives CAIRAGTSDHTQYF.

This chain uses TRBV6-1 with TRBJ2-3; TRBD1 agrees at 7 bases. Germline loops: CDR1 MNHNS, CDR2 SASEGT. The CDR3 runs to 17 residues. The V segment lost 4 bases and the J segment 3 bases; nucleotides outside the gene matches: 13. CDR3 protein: CASSGFGTVTLTDTQYF. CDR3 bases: TGTGCCAGCAGTGGTTTTGGGACAGTTACTTTGACAGATACGCAGTATTTT.

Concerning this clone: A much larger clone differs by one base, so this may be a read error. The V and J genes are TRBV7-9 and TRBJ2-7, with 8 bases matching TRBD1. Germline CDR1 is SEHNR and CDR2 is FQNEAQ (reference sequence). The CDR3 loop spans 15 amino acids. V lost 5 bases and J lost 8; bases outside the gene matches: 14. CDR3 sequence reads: CASSHGQGDGDKQYF. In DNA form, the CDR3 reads TGTGCCAGCAGCCACGGACAGGGCGATGGGGACAAGCAGTACTTC.

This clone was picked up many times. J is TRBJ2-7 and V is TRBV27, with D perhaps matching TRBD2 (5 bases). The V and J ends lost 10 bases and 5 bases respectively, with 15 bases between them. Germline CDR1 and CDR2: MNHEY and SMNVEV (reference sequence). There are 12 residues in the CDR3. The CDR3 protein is CATYRTRDEQYF. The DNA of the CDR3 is TGTGCCACCTATCGAACTAGGGACGAGCAGTACTTC.

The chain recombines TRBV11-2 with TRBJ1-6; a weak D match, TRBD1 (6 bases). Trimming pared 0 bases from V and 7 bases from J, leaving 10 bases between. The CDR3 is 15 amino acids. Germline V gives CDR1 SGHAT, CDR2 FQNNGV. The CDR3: CASSLDGTGNSPLHF. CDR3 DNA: TGTGCCAGCAGCTTAGATGGTACAGGGAATTCACCCCTCCACTTT.

CDR3: CASSKGNTGGETQYF. DNA for the CDR3: TGCGCCAGCAGCAAAGGGAATACGGGAGGAGAGACCCAGTACTTC. V gene TRBV4-3 combines with J gene TRBJ2-5; 7 nucleotides agree with TRBD2. The CDR3 spans 15 residues. The trim removed 5 bases at V and 4 bases at J, leaving 10 bases unmatched. CDR1 and CDR2 from the germline V gene are LGHNA and YSLEER.

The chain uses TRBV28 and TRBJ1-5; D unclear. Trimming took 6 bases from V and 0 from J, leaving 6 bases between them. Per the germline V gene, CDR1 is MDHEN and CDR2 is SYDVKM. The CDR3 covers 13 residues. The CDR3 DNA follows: TGTGCCAGCAGAACACCTAGCAATCAGCCCCAGCATTTT. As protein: CASRTPSNQPQHF.

CDR3 in DNA: TGTGCCAGCTCACTCAGATCAGCGAACACCGGGGAGCTGTTTTTT. Translating gives CASSLRSANTGELFF. The chain has TRBV18 and TRBJ2-2; the D is unclear. Germline CDR1 is KGHSH and CDR2 is LQKENI. Trimming took 4 bases from V and 0 from J, leaving 9 bases between them. The CDR3 contains 15 residues.

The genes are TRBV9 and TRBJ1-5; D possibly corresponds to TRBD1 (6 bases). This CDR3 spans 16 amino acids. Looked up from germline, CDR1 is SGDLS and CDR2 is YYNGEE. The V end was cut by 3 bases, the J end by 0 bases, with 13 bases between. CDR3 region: CASSAGGQNSNQPQHF. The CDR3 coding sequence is TGTGCCAGCAGCGCGGGAGGACAGAATAGCAATCAGCCCCAGCATTTT.

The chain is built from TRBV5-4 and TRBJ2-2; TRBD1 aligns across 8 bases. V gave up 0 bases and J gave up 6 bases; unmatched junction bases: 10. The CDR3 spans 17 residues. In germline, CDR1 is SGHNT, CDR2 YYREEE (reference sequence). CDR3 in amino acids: CASSLAYRGSTAGELFF. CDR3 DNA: TGTGCCAGCAGCTTGGCGTACAGGGGGTCTACGGCCGGGGAGCTGTTTTTT.

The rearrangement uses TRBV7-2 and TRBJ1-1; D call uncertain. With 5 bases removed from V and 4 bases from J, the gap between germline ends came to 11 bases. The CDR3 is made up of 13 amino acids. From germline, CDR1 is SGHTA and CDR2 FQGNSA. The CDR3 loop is CASSTGVLTEAFF. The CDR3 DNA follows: TGTGCCAGCAGCACGGGTGTTCTCACTGAAGCTTTCTTT. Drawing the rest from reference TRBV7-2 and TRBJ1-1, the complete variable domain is GAGVSQSPSNKVTEKGKDVELRCDPISGHTALYWYRQSLGQGLEFLIYFQGNSAPDKSGLPSDRFSAERTGGSVSTLTIQRTQQEDSAVYLCASSTGVLTEAFFGQGTRLTVV.

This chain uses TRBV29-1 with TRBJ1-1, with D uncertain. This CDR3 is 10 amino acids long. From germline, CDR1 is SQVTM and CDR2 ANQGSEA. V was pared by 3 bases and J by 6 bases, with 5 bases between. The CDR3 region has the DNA TGCAGCGTTGAGAGGGCTGAAGCTTTCTTT. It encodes CSVERAEAFF.

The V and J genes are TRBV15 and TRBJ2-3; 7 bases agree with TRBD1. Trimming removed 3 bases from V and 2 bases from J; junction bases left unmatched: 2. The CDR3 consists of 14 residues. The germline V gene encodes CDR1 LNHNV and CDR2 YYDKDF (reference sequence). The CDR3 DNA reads TGTGCCACCAGCAGGACAGGGATCACAGATACGCAGTATTTT. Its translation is CATSRTGITDTQYF. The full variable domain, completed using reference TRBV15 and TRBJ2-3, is DAMVIQNPRYQVTQFGKPVTLSCSQTLNHNVMYWYQQKSSQAPKLLFHYYDKDFNNEADTPDNFQSRRPNTSFCFLDIRSPGLGDTAMYLCATSRTGITDTQYFGPGTRLTVL.

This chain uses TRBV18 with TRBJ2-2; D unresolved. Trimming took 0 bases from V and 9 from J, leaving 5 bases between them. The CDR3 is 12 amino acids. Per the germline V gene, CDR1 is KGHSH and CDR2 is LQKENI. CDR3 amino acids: CASSPPERELFF. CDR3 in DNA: TGTGCCAGCTCACCACCGGAGCGGGAGCTGTTTTTT.

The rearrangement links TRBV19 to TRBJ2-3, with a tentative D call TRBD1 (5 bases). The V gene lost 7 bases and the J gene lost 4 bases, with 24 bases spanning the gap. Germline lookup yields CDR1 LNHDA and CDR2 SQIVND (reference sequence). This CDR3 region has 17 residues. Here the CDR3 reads CASTPLFGQSPPDTQYF. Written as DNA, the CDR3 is TGTGCCAGTACCCCGTTATTCGGACAAAGCCCACCAGATACGCAGTATTTT.

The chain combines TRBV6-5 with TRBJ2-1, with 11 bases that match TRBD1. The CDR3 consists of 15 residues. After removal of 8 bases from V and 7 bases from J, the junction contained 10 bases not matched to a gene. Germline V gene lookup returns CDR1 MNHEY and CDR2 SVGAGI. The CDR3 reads CASALGTGGPNEQFF. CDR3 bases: TGTGCCAGCGCACTGGGGACAGGGGGGCCGAATGAGCAGTTCTTC.

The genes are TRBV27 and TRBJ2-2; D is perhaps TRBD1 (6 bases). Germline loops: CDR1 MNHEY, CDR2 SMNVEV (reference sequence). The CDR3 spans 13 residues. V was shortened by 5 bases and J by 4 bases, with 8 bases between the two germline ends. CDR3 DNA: TGTGCCAGCAGTACACAGGGCACCGGGGAGCTGTTTTTT. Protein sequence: CASSTQGTGELFF.

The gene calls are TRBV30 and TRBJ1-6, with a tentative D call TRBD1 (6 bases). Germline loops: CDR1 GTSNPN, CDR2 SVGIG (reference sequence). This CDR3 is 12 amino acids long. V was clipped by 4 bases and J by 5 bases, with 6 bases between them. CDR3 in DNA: TGTGCCTGGAACAGGGATAATTCACCCCTCCACTTT. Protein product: CAWNRDNSPLHF.

This CDR3 reads CASSFSDAGALKTQYF. The DNA for the CDR3 is TGTGCCAGCAGCTTTAGTGACGCAGGGGCGTTAAAGACCCAGTACTTC. The V call is TRBV5-5, the J call TRBJ2-5, with TRBD1 as a possible D gene (6 bases). The germline V gene encodes CDR1 SGHKS and CDR2 YYEKEE (reference sequence). This CDR3 comprises 16 residues. V gave up 2 bases and J gave up 6 bases, with 20 bases separating them.

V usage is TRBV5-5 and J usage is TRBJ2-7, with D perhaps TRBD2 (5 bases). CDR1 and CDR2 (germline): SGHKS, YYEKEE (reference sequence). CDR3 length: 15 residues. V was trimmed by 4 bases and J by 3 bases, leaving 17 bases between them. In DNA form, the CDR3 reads TGTGCCAGCAGCCCAACCCTAGCCGGCGGCTACGAGCAGTACTTC. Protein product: CASSPTLAGGYEQYF.

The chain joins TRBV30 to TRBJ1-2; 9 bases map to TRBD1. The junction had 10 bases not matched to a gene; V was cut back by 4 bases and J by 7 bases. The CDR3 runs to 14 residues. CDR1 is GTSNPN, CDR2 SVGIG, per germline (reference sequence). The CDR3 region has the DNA TGTGCCTGGATAGGGACAGGGAATATGGGTGGCTACACCTTC. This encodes CAWIGTGNMGGYTF.

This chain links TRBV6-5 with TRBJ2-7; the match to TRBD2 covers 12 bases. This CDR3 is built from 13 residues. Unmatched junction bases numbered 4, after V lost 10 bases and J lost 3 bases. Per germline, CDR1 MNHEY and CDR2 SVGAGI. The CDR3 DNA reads TGTGCCACCAAGACTAGCGGGGGCTACGAGCAGTACTTC. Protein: CATKTSGGYEQYF.

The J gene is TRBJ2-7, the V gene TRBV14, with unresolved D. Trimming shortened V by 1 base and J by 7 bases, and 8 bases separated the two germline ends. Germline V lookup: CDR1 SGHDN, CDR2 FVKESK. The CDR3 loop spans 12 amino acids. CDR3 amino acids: CASSQARHEQYF. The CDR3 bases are TGTGCCAGCAGCCAAGCGAGGCATGAGCAGTACTTC.